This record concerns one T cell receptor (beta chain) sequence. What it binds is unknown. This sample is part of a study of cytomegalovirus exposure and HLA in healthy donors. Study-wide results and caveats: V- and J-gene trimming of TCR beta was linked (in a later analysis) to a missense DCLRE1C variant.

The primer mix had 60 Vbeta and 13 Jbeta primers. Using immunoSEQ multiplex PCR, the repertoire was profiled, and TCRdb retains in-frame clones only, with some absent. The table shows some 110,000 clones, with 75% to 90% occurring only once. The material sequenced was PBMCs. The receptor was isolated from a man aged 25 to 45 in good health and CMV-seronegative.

CDR3 loop: CASSQLAGGRETQYF. DNA of the CDR3: TGCGCCAGCAGCCAGCTAGCGGGGGGGCGAGAGACCCAGTACTTC. The chain is built from TRBV4-1 and TRBJ2-5; 12 bases map to TRBD2. This CDR3 has 15 amino acids. The V and J ends lost 3 bases and 4 bases, in that order; junction bases with no gene match: 3. Germline CDR1 and CDR2: MGHRA and YSYEKL.